This T cell receptor beta chain was sequenced in a study of blood T cell repertoires in COVID-19. For the study at large: PBMCs, B-cell-depleted T cells, or T cells were the source of the cDNA or gDNA that made up the material.

Only in-frame clones appear in the TCRdb table, and some are missing; sequencing was by immunoSEQ multiplex PCR. Of some 98,000 clones listed, approximately 82% are singletons. The CDR3 length is 15 residues. Germline V gene sequence: CDR1 LNHDA, CDR2 SQIVND (reference sequence). J was trimmed by 0 bases and V by 3 bases; bases with no gene match: 2. This sequence was found in a man between 65 and 85 years old with acute or convalescent COVID-19. The rearrangement uses TRBV19 and TRBJ1-5; TRBD1 agrees at 7 bases. Sequencing used peripheral blood. In DNA form, the CDR3 reads TGTGCCAGTAGTATGACAGGGCCTAGCAATCAGCCCCAGCATTTT. As protein: CASSMTGPSNQPQHF.